This T cell receptor beta chain was profiled in a study of shared clonotypes between healthy human individuals (dated by TCRdb to the early 2020s). Regarding the study in general: A couple of women and a few men aged 18 to 49 years were included in the cohort. The study deeply sequenced blood TCR repertoires of five healthy adults to estimate repertoire size and the extent of clonotype sharing between individuals. To increase sequencing depth and limit assay-specific biases, TCR repertoire library preparation and sequencing were carried out by different laboratories using diverse techniques. Per donor, leukapheresis produced somewhere between about 0.94 and 9.5 billion PBMCs. What the authors observed across the whole study: Pairwise subsampling indicated that sequencing depth was expected to affect the degree of clonotype sharing among donors. Because the study included only a small number of donors, the genetic and exposure-history diversity represented was limited. Sampling was restricted to blood, and TCR repertoires in tissue are likely to differ from TCR repertoires in blood.

Using the deep immunoSEQ assay, TCR CDR3 regions were amplified from genomic DNA by multiplex PCR. Genomic DNA extracted from each cell subset was distributed evenly over all wells of several immunoSEQ 96-well plates, and each plate served as one replicate. For unsorted PBMC, each replicate PCR was loaded with roughly 270 ng genomic DNA, equivalent to tens of thousands of T cell genomes. Ten immunoSEQ deep assay plates were used to sequence unsorted PBMC genomic DNA. Purified libraries were quantified with a Qubit 3.0 fluorometer, sized on a Bioanalyzer 2100, and re-quantified with the KAPA Library Quantification kit. Every immunoSEQ 96-well plate was sequenced on a dedicated single-read 150-cycle Illumina NextSeq 550 flow cell. The source study handled its data this way. Because the immunoSEQ output held only junctional sequences and lacked quality scores, the filtering could not match the filtering applied to full-length reads. To assign V/J genes and CDR3, sequences were annotated against IMGT germline references using PyIR, a Python wrapper for IgBLAST v1.9. Reads with weak V/J assignments (E-value above 1e-6), missing CDR3, stop codons, out-of-frame junctions, or ambiguous translated residues were removed. V3J clonotypes were defined as sequences sharing the same inferred V gene, J gene, and CDR3 amino acid sequence. Percentage overlap between repertoires was calculated by dividing the number of shared unique clonotypes by the size of the smaller repertoire. Richness of each repertoire was evaluated using RTK rarefaction, the Chao1 estimator, and Recon v2.1 estimates of unobserved clonotypes. TCRdb obtained this table from immuneACCESS and retained in-frame rearrangements with V and J assigned. These tables miss some clones; where compared with another copy, unresolved V genes account for less than half of the shortfall, and the remainder is unexplained. Clonal size and the V and J genes are those of that table, whereas D and trimming came from the DNA. This sample holds around 500,000 clones; 70% to 80% were observed only once. Of the sample, less than 15% is held by the ten largest clones.

V gives up 10 bases and J gives up 3 bases, and the segment between their germline ends measures 27 bases. Taken from cysteine to phenylalanine, the CDR3 has 17 residues. Here the CDR3 DNA is all that survives: 51 bases in frame from base 1. Of note for this clone: Its antigen specificity is not known. No base quality values were provided; no much bigger clone lies one nucleotide off.

The donors were healthy, HIV-negative adults who had no recently reported acute infections or vaccinations. Every donor was a Caucasian adult residing in Nashville, Tennessee, USA. For unsorted samples, about 90 million PBMCs were counted and genomic DNA was extracted with the QIAamp DNA Blood Mini kit. After blood collection by leukapheresis, PBMCs were isolated using Ficoll-Histopaque density gradient centrifugation and then cryopreserved in the vapor phase of liquid nitrogen. Here the chain combines TRBV23-1 and TRBJ1-1; the D region possibly corresponds to TRBD1 (6 bases align). TRBV23-1 is noted as an ORF with a role that remains uncertain. This TCR was recovered from a woman aged 40 to 49 in good health. Some clones in this sample may be carry-over from other donors' samples. Sequenced: PBMCs. CDR3 region: CATSGGQGENRDTEAFF. The DNA is TGCGCCACCAGCGGGGGGCAGGGTGAGAACAGGGACACTGAAGCTTTCTTT.